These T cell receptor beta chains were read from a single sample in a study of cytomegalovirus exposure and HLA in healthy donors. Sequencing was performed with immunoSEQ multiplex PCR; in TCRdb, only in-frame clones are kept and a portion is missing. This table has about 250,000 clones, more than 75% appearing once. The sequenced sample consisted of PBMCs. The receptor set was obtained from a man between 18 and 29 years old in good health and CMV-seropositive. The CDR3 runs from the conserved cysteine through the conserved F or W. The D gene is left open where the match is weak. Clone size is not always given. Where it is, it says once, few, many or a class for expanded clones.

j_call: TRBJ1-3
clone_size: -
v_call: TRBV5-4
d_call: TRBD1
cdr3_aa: CASSPTGGSGNTIYF
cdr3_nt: TGTGCCAGCAGCCCAACAGGGGGCTCTGGAAACACCATATATTTT

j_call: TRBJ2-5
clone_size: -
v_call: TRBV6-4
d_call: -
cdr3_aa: CASRNHPEAEEETQYF
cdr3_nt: TGTGCCAGCAGAAATCATCCCGAGGCGGAGGAAGAGACCCAGTACTTC

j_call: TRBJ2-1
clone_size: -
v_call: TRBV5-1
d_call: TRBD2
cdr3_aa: CASSFGTSDNEQFF
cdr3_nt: TGCGCCAGCAGTTTTGGGACTAGCGACAATGAGCAGTTCTTC

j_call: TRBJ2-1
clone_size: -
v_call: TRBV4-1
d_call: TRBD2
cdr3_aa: CASSRMLAGGPVEQFF
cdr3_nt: TGCGCCAGCAGCCGTATGCTAGCGGGAGGGCCGGTCGAGCAGTTCTTC

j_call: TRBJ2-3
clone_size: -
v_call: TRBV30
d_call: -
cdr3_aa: CAWSDSGGDTQYF
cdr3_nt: TGTGCCTGGAGCGATTCCGGGGGAGATACGCAGTATTTT

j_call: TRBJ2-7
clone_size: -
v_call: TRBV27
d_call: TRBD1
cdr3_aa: CASSTGTGLSYEQYF
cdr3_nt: TGTGCCAGCAGTACCGGGACAGGGCTGTCCTACGAGCAGTACTTC

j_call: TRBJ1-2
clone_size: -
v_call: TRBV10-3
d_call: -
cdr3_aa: CAISEDRSEGYYGYTF
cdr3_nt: TGTGCCATCAGTGAGGACAGGTCTGAGGGTTACTATGGCTACACCTTC

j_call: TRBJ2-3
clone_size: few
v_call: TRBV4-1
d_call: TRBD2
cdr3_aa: CASSQGLVAGGTDTQYF
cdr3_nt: TGCGCCAGCAGCCAAGGCCTAGTAGCGGGAGGAACAGATACGCAGTATTTT

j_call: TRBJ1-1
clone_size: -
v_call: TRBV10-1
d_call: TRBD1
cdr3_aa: CASSEWGDSADTEAFF
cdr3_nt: TGCGCCAGCAGTGAGTGGGGGGACAGCGCGGACACTGAAGCTTTCTTT

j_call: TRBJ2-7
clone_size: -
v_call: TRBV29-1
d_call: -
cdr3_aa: CSARQGVSYEQYF
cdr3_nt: TGCAGCGCCCGCCAAGGGGTCTCCTACGAGCAGTACTTC

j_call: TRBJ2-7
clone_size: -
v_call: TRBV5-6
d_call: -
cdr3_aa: CASSKANQGGVEQYF
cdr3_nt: TGTGCCAGCAGCAAGGCCAACCAGGGTGGGGTCGAGCAGTACTTC

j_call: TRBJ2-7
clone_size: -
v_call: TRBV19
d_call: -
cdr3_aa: CASSMLSSGTDSYEQYF
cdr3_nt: TGTGCCAGTAGTATGTTGTCATCGGGGACGGATTCCTACGAGCAGTACTTC

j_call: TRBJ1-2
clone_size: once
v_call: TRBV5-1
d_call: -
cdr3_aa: CASSSNPTANPTGYTF
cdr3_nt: TGCGCCAGCAGCTCTAACCCGACGGCGAACCCCACGGGCTACACCTTC

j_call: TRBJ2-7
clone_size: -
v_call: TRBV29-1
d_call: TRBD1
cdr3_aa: CSVHRGAYEQYF
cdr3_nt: TGCAGCGTTCACAGGGGAGCCTACGAGCAGTACTTC

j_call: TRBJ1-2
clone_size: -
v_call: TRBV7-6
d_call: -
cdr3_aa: CASSLDRRHGYTF
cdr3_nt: TGTGCCAGCAGCCTAGACAGGAGACATGGCTACACCTTC

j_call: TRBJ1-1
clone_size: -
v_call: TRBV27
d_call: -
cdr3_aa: CASSLRPTLNTEAFF
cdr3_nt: TGTGCCAGCAGTTTAAGGCCGACACTGAACACTGAAGCTTTCTTT

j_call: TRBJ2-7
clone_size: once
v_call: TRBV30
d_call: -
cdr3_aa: CAWSVIWEEQYF
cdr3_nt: TGTGCCTGGAGTGTAATTTGGGAAGAGCAGTACTTC

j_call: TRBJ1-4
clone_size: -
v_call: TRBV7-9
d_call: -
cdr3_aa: CASSLLSGAGEKLFF
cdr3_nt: TGTGCCAGCAGCTTATTATCGGGGGCAGGTGAAAAACTGTTTTTT

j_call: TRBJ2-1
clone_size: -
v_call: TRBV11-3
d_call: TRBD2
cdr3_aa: CASSSEGSGGYNEQFF
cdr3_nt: TGTGCCAGCAGTTCCGAGGGTAGCGGGGGCTACAATGAGCAGTTCTTC

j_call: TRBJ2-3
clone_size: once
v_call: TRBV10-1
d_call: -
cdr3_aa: CASSEMDTQYF
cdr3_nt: TGCGCCAGCAGTGAGATGGATACGCAGTATTTT

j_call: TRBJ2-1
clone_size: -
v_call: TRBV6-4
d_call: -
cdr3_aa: CASSRERGYNEQFF
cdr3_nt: TGTGCCAGCAGCCGGGAGAGGGGCTACAATGAGCAGTTCTTC

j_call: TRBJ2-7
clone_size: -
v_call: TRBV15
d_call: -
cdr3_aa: CATSRGGIYEQYF
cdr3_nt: TGTGCCACCAGCAGGGGTGGGATCTACGAGCAGTACTTC

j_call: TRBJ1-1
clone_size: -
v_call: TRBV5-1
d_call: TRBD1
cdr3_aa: CASSDRGPWTEAFF
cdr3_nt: TGCGCCAGCAGCGACAGGGGGCCTTGGACTGAAGCTTTCTTT

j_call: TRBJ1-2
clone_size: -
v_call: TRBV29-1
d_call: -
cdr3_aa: CSVEEGAQDGYTF
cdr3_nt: TGCAGCGTTGAAGAGGGGGCGCAGGACGGCTACACCTTC

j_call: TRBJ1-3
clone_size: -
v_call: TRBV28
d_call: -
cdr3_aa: CASSSRNSGNTIYF
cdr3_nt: TGTGCCAGCAGTTCCAGGAACTCTGGAAACACCATATATTTT

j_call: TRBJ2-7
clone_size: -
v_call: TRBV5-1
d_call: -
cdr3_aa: CASSADPDRYEQYF
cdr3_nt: TGCGCCAGCAGCGCCGACCCGGACAGATACGAGCAGTACTTC

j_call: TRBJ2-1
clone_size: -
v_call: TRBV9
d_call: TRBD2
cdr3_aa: CASSVGTSFGNEQFF
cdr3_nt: TGTGCCAGCAGCGTAGGGACTAGCTTCGGCAATGAGCAGTTCTTC

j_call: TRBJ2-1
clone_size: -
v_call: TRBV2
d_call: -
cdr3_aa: CASSAESTGEQFF
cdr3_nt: TGTGCCAGCAGTGCAGAATCTACGGGTGAGCAGTTCTTC

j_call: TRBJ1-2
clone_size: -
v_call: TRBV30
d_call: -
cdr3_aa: CAWLTGLYGYTF
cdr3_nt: TGTGCCTGGTTGACAGGCCTCTATGGCTACACCTTC

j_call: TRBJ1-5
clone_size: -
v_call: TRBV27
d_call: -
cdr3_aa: CASSLVGGNQPQHF
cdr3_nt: TGTGCCAGCAGTTTAGTGGGAGGCAATCAGCCCCAGCATTTT

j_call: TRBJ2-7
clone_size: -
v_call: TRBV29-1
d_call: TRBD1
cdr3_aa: CSVSGTDHYEQYF
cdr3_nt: TGCAGCGTTTCCGGGACAGATCACTACGAGCAGTACTTC

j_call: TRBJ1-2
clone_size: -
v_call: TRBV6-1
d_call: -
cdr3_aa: CASMERWHGYTF
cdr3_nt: TGTGCCAGCATGGAGCGCTGGCACGGCTACACCTTC

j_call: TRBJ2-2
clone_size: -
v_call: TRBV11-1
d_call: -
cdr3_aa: CASSHHTGVTGELFF
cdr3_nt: TGTGCCAGCAGCCATCACACCGGGGTCACCGGGGAGCTGTTTTTT

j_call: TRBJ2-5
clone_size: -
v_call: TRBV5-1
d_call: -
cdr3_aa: CASSWGLAGRSQETQYF
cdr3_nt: TGCGCCAGCAGCTGGGGGCTGGCGGGTAGGTCGCAAGAGACCCAGTACTTC

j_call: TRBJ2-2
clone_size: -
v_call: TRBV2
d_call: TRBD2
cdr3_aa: CASSGSGGSTGELFF
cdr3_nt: TGTGCCAGCAGTGGGAGCGGGGGGAGCACCGGGGAGCTGTTTTTT

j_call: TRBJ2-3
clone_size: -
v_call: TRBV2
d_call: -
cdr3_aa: CASSPGPQRVTDTQYF
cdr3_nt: TGTGCCAGCAGCCCGGGACCCCAAAGGGTCACAGATACGCAGTATTTT

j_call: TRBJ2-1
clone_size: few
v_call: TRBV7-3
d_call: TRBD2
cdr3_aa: CASSLTVAGGHEQFF
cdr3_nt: TGTGCCAGCAGCTTAACGGTAGCGGGAGGGCATGAGCAGTTCTTC

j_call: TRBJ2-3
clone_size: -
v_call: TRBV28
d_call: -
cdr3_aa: CASSLRADTQYF
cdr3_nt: TGTGCCAGCAGTCTAAGGGCAGATACGCAGTATTTT

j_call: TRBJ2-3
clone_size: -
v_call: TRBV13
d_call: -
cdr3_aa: CASSLNRGGSTDTQYF
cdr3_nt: TGTGCCAGCAGCTTGAACAGGGGAGGAAGCACAGATACGCAGTATTTT

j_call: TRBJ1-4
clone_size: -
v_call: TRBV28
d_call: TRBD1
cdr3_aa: CASSQTGAATNEKLFF
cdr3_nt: TGTGCCAGCAGCCAAACAGGGGCGGCAACTAATGAAAAACTGTTTTTT

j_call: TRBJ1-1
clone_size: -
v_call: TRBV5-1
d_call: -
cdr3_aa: CASSLSGSSETEAFF
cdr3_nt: TGCGCCAGCAGCTTATCAGGGAGTTCGGAAACTGAAGCTTTCTTT

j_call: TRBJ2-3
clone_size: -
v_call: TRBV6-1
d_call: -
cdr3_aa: CASSDPGRLPYTDTQYF
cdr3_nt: TGTGCCAGCAGTGACCCGGGTCGCCTACCTTACACAGATACGCAGTATTTT

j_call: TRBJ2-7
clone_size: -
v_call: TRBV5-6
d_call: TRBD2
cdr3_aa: CASSLGGTSGTYEQYF
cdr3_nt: TGTGCCAGCAGCTTGGGGGGGACTAGCGGGACCTACGAGCAGTACTTC

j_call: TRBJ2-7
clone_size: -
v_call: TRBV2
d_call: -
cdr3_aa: CASSKDRTSYEQYF
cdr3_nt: TGTGCCAGCAGCAAAGACAGGACCTCCTACGAGCAGTACTTC

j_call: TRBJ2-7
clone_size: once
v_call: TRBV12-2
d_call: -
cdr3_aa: CASRVEGYEQYF
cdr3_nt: TGTGCAAGTCGGGTGGAGGGCTACGAGCAGTACTTC

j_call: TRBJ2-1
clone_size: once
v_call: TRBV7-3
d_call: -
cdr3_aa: CASSLVRGARNEQFF
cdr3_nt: TGTGCCAGCAGCCTGGTAAGGGGCGCGAGGAATGAGCAGTTCTTC

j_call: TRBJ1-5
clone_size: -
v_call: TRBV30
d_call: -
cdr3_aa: CAWSAQGTQPQHF
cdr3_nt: TGTGCCTGGAGTGCGCAGGGAACGCAGCCCCAGCATTTT

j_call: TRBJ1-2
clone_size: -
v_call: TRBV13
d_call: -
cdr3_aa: CASSLAWGDYGYTF
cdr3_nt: TGTGCCAGCAGCTTAGCGTGGGGCGACTACGGCTACACCTTC

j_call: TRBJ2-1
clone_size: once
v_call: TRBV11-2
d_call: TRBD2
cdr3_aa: CASSKTSGRTYNEQFF
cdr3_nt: TGTGCCAGCAGCAAGACTAGCGGGAGGACCTACAATGAGCAGTTCTTC

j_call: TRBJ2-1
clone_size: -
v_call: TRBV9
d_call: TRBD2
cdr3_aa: CASSVLAENNEQFF
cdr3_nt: TGTGCCAGCAGCGTACTAGCGGAAAACAATGAGCAGTTCTTC

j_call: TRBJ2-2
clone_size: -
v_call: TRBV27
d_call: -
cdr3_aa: CASSLWGRGRSTGELFF
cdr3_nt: TGTGCCAGCAGTTTATGGGGGCGGGGCCGTTCAACCGGGGAGCTGTTTTTT

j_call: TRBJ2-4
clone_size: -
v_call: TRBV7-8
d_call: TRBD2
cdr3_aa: CASSSQAGGTRGLGKNIQYF
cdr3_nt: TGTGCCAGCAGCTCCCAGGCCGGGGGGACTAGGGGTTTGGGCAAAAACATTCAGTACTTC

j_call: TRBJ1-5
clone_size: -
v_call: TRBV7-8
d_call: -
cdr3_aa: CASSLEVFQPQHF
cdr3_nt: TGTGCCAGCAGCCTAGAGGTTTTTCAGCCCCAGCATTTT